This T cell receptor beta chain is drawn from a study of shared clonotypes between healthy human individuals. Turning to the study itself: Each donor's CD8 memory used one plate, CD8 naive two, each CD4 subset three.

In germline, CDR1 is WNHNN, CDR2 SYGVQD (reference sequence). CDR3 length equals 15 residues. Losses at the gene ends were 5 bases for V and 4 bases for J; bases not matched to a gene: 4. The method was immunoSEQ multiplex PCR; TCRdb's version includes in-frame clones alone and lacks a portion of them. The sample lists roughly 2,000,000 clones, just under 95% seen once, with roughly 1.2% in the top ten. Selected positively for CCR7 and CD45RO-negative, naive CD8 cells excluded terminally differentiated effector memory CD45RA+ cells. The J gene is TRBJ2-1, the V gene TRBV10-1, with 11 bases lining up with TRBD2. The receptor was derived from a man aged 18 to 30 in good health. Sequenced sample: naive CD8+ T cells sorted from blood. The CDR3 coding sequence is TGCGCCAGCAGTACCGGGACTAGCGGTTACAATGAGCAGTTCTTC. Amino acids: CASSTGTSGYNEQFF.